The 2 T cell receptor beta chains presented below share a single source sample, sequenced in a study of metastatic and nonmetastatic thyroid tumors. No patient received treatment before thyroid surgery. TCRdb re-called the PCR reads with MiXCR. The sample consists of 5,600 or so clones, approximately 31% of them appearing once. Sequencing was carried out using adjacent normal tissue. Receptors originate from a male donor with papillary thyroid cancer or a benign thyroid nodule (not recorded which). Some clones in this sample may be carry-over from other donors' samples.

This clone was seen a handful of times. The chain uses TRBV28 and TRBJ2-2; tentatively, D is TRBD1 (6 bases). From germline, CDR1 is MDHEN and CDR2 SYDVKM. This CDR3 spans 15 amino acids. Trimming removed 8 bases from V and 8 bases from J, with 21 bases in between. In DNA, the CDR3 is TGTGCCAGCCGCCTGGATACCATAGGGACAGGGGAGCTGTTTTTT. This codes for CASRLDTIGTGELFF.

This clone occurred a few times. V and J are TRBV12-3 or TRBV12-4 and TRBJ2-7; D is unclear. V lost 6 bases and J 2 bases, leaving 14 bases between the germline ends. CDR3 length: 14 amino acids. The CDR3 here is CASSTPRLAYEQYF. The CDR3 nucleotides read TGTGCCAGCAGCACCCCAAGATTAGCCTACGAGCAGTACTTC.